These T cell receptor beta chains were read from a single sample in a study of cytomegalovirus exposure and HLA in healthy donors. Using immunoSEQ multiplex PCR, the repertoire was profiled, and TCRdb retains in-frame clones only, with some absent. The table lists 180,000 or so clones, approximately 80% of them singletons, with around 4.4% in the top ten. Sequenced input: PBMCs. Receptors were obtained from a woman aged 50 to 60 in good health and CMV-seropositive. Both conserved end residues are part of each CDR3. D genes are given only for firm matches. Some rows have no size entry. The others give once, few or many, or a class for an expanded clone.

size: .
J: TRBJ2-3
V: TRBV10-3
D: TRBD2
DNA: TGTGCCATCAGTGGGACTAGTTCCACAGATACGCAGTATTTT
CDR3: CAISGTSSTDTQYF

size: .
J: TRBJ2-1
V: TRBV6-1
D: TRBD2
DNA: TGTGCCAGCAGTGAAGGCGGCGGGGGTAGGCAGTTCTTC
CDR3: CASSEGGGGRQFF

size: .
J: TRBJ2-1
V: TRBV6-1
D: TRBD2
DNA: TGTGCCAGCAGTGTTTCGACTAGCGGGAGGTCGTGGGGTGAGCAGTTCTTC
CDR3: CASSVSTSGRSWGEQFF

size: .
J: TRBJ2-7
V: TRBV7-9
D: TRBD2
DNA: TGTGCCAGTCGACCCCTAGCGGGGCCCTCCTACGAGCAGTACTTC
CDR3: CASRPLAGPSYEQYF

size: .
J: TRBJ2-3
V: TRBV9
D: TRBD1
DNA: TGTGCCAGCAGCGTAGAGGGACAGGGTACAGATACGCAGTATTTT
CDR3: CASSVEGQGTDTQYF

size: .
J: TRBJ2-3
V: TRBV2
D: .
DNA: TGTGCCAGCAGACCCCTGGGGCTAGCGACAGATACGCAGTATTTT
CDR3: CASRPLGLATDTQYF

size: few
J: TRBJ1-5
V: TRBV6-5
D: .
DNA: TGTGCCAGCAGTTACAGCCTAAATGGCAATCAGCCCCAGCATTTT
CDR3: CASSYSLNGNQPQHF

size: .
J: TRBJ1-2
V: TRBV5-4
D: TRBD1
DNA: TGTGCCAGCAGCTTGGAGACAGGGAGTGGCTACACCTTC
CDR3: CASSLETGSGYTF

size: .
J: TRBJ2-1
V: TRBV28
D: TRBD1
DNA: TGTGCCAGCAGTTTACGGGGACAGGGCTCCTACAATGAGCAGTTCTTC
CDR3: CASSLRGQGSYNEQFF

size: .
J: TRBJ1-2
V: TRBV18
D: TRBD1
DNA: TGTGCCAGCTCACCGGAGCAGGGGGCGCGGGGCTACACCTTC
CDR3: CASSPEQGARGYTF

size: .
J: TRBJ2-2
V: TRBV6-5
D: TRBD1
DNA: TGTGCCAGCAGTTACCAGGGGCAGGGGGTTTTCGGGGAGCTGTTTTTT
CDR3: CASSYQGQGVFGELFF

size: .
J: TRBJ1-1
V: TRBV7-9
D: .
DNA: TGTGCCAGCAGCTTTCAGGGTTGGGACACTGAAGCTTTCTTT
CDR3: CASSFQGWDTEAFF

size: few
J: TRBJ2-1
V: TRBV4-1
D: .
DNA: TGCGCCAGCAGCCAAGATAGATTGCCGGGGATCCCTTACAATGAGCAGTTCTTC
CDR3: CASSQDRLPGIPYNEQFF

size: .
J: TRBJ1-1
V: TRBV6-6
D: .
DNA: TGTGCCAGCAGTCCGGCAGGGAGGTCTGAAGCTTTCTTT
CDR3: CASSPAGRSEAFF

size: .
J: TRBJ1-5
V: TRBV19
D: TRBD1
DNA: TGTGCCAGTAGTACGGACAGGGAGGTTCAGCCCCAGCATTTT
CDR3: CASSTDREVQPQHF

size: few
J: TRBJ2-7
V: TRBV6-4
D: .
DNA: .
CDR3: CASSGGWGRGAPYF

size: once
J: TRBJ2-3
V: TRBV4-1
D: TRBD1
DNA: TGCGCCAGCAGCCTTAGAAGGGGGCGCGAAAGAGATACGCAGTATTTT
CDR3: CASSLRRGRERDTQYF

size: .
J: TRBJ2-7
V: TRBV11-2
D: TRBD2
DNA: TGTGCCAGCAGTCTTATTATAGCGGGGGGGACGTCTTGGGAGCAGTACTTC
CDR3: CASSLIIAGGTSWEQYF

size: .
J: TRBJ1-4
V: TRBV30
D: TRBD1
DNA: TGTGCCTGGAGCCGGGACAGGGAACTGTTTTTT
CDR3: CAWSRDRELFF

size: once
J: TRBJ2-7
V: TRBV15
D: .
DNA: TGTGCCACCAGCAGAGATTACCCGCGGGGCGAGCAGTACTTC
CDR3: CATSRDYPRGEQYF

size: .
J: TRBJ1-1
V: TRBV18
D: TRBD1
DNA: TGTGCCAGCTCACTGGGGACAGGGGGCGAAGCTTTCTTT
CDR3: CASSLGTGGEAFF

size: .
J: TRBJ2-7
V: TRBV11-2
D: TRBD2
DNA: TGTGCCAGCAGCCCCTACGGGCGGGGGGATTTGGGGCAGTACTTC
CDR3: CASSPYGRGDLGQYF

size: .
J: TRBJ1-1
V: TRBV16
D: TRBD1
DNA: TGTGCCAGCGAAGACAGGGGGACGGGAACTGAAGCTTTCTTT
CDR3: CASEDRGTGTEAFF

size: .
J: TRBJ1-1
V: TRBV7-9
D: .
DNA: TGTGCCAGCAGCCGGGAGGGAGTGGGCACTGAAGCTTTCTTT
CDR3: CASSREGVGTEAFF

size: .
J: TRBJ1-1
V: TRBV5-8
D: TRBD1
DNA: TGTGCCAGCAGCCGGGACAGCCTCTCCCTCTACACTGAAGCTTTCTTT
CDR3: CASSRDSLSLYTEAFF

size: .
J: TRBJ2-5
V: TRBV5-4
D: TRBD2
DNA: TGTGCCAGCAGCCGGACTAGCGGGGAGCGAGAGACCCAGTACTTC
CDR3: CASSRTSGERETQYF

size: .
J: TRBJ2-7
V: TRBV5-1
D: .
DNA: TGCGCCAGCAGCTTGGGTGGCGGGGGCGGATACGAGCAGTACTTC
CDR3: CASSLGGGGGYEQYF

size: few
J: TRBJ1-1
V: TRBV5-3
D: .
DNA: TGTGCCAGAAGCTTGTCTGGCAGGCGATACAACACTGAAGCTTTCTTT
CDR3: CARSLSGRRYNTEAFF

size: few
J: TRBJ1-1
V: TRBV7-9
D: TRBD1
DNA: TGTGCCAGCAGCTTCGGACAGGGGAACACTGAAGCTTTCTTT
CDR3: CASSFGQGNTEAFF

size: .
J: TRBJ2-2
V: TRBV4-1
D: TRBD2
DNA: TGCGCCAGCAGCCCGCCTAGCGGGAGGAGCACCGGGGAGCTGTTTTTT
CDR3: CASSPPSGRSTGELFF

size: .
J: TRBJ1-5
V: TRBV15
D: .
DNA: TGTGCCACCAGCAGAGATCCGGGAAGCAATCAGCCCCAGCATTTT
CDR3: CATSRDPGSNQPQHF

size: .
J: TRBJ1-2
V: TRBV28
D: .
DNA: TGTGCCAGCAGTTCCGGACGGGGGTATGGCTACACCTTC
CDR3: CASSSGRGYGYTF

size: .
J: TRBJ2-3
V: TRBV7-9
D: TRBD2
DNA: TGTGCCAGCAGCCTGGGGGGTCTAGCGGGGCGCACAGATACGCAGTATTTT
CDR3: CASSLGGLAGRTDTQYF

size: .
J: TRBJ2-5
V: TRBV4-1
D: TRBD2
DNA: TGCGCCAGCAGCACACCTGGCCCGACTAGCGGGAGTTTTAGGGCCCAGTACTTC
CDR3: CASSTPGPTSGSFRAQYF

size: .
J: TRBJ2-1
V: TRBV7-9
D: .
DNA: TGTGCCAGCAGCGCAGGGACTTGGGCCTACAATGAGCAGTTCTTC
CDR3: CASSAGTWAYNEQFF

size: .
J: TRBJ1-1
V: TRBV28
D: TRBD1
DNA: TGTGCCAGCAGTTTAGTTACGGGACAGGGGGGGTTGAACACTGAAGCTTTCTTT
CDR3: CASSLVTGQGGLNTEAFF

size: once
J: TRBJ2-7
V: TRBV4-3
D: TRBD2
DNA: TGCGCCAGCAGCCAAGTCGGGAGGGCCTCGGACGAGCAGTACTTC
CDR3: CASSQVGRASDEQYF

size: .
J: TRBJ1-4
V: TRBV6-5
D: TRBD1
DNA: TGTGCCAGCAGTTCCCGGGACAGTCATAATGAAAAACTGTTTTTT
CDR3: CASSSRDSHNEKLFF

size: .
J: TRBJ1-5
V: TRBV4-2
D: .
DNA: TGTGCCAGCAGCCCCCAGGGGAATCAGCCCCAGCATTTT
CDR3: CASSPQGNQPQHF

size: once
J: TRBJ1-3
V: TRBV15
D: TRBD1
DNA: TGTGCCACCAGCAGAGACTACCAGGGGGCGGCCTCTGGAAACACCATATATTTT
CDR3: CATSRDYQGAASGNTIYF

size: .
J: TRBJ2-7
V: TRBV19
D: TRBD2
DNA: TGTGCCACCGGGACTAGCGGCCTCCCCTACGAGCAGTACTTC
CDR3: CATGTSGLPYEQYF

size: .
J: TRBJ1-4
V: TRBV29-1
D: .
DNA: TGCAGCGTTGCCGGACCTACCCAGGGGCGGGAAAAACTGTTTTTT
CDR3: CSVAGPTQGREKLFF

size: .
J: TRBJ1-1
V: TRBV19
D: .
DNA: TGTGCCAGTAGTGCATCAGGGTCCCAAGCTTTCTTT
CDR3: CASSASGSQAFF

size: .
J: TRBJ1-2
V: TRBV6-5
D: TRBD1
DNA: TGTGCCAGCAGTTACTCATGGGGACAGGGGGATCTTGGCTACACCTTC
CDR3: CASSYSWGQGDLGYTF

size: .
J: TRBJ2-5
V: TRBV10-3
D: .
DNA: TGTGCCATCAGTGAGGGGAGTGTTTACGAAGAGACCCAGTACTTC
CDR3: CAISEGSVYEETQYF

size: .
J: TRBJ2-2
V: TRBV28
D: TRBD1
DNA: TGTGCCAGCAGTCCGGGGACAGGGGCCTTTAGTACCGGGGAGTTGTTTTTT
CDR3: CASSPGTGAFSTGELFF

size: .
J: TRBJ2-1
V: TRBV6-5
D: TRBD1
DNA: TGTGCCAGCAGTCCGGGGACAGGGGCGCCAAATGAGCAGTTCTTC
CDR3: CASSPGTGAPNEQFF

size: once
J: TRBJ2-7
V: TRBV5-1
D: TRBD1
DNA: TGCGCCAGCAGCTTGGCCCTGACAGGGGCCGGTGAGCAGTACTTC
CDR3: CASSLALTGAGEQYF

size: .
J: TRBJ2-3
V: TRBV10-2
D: TRBD1
DNA: TGCGCCAGCAGGCCACCGGGACAGGGGACAGATACGCAGTATTTT
CDR3: CASRPPGQGTDTQYF

size: .
J: TRBJ1-2
V: TRBV10-3
D: .
DNA: TGTGCCATCAGAACACAGAACTATGGCTACACCTTC
CDR3: CAIRTQNYGYTF

size: once
J: TRBJ2-7
V: TRBV6-5
D: TRBD1
DNA: TGTGCCAGCAGGCAGGGGGCTGGAAACGAGCAGTACTTC
CDR3: CASRQGAGNEQYF

size: few
J: TRBJ2-3
V: TRBV27
D: TRBD1
DNA: TGTGCCAGCAGTTTAAAGAGGGGGCTCACAGATACGCAGTATTTT
CDR3: CASSLKRGLTDTQYF

size: .
J: TRBJ2-7
V: TRBV6-4
D: .
DNA: TGTGCCAGCAGTCGCCCCGGGGAGATCACCTACGAGCAGTACTTC
CDR3: CASSRPGEITYEQYF

size: once
J: TRBJ1-2
V: TRBV7-2
D: .
DNA: TGTGCCAGCAGCTCCCTCCCCGGGTATAGCAACTATGGCTACACCTTC
CDR3: CASSSLPGYSNYGYTF

size: .
J: TRBJ2-4
V: TRBV9
D: .
DNA: TGTGCCAGCAGCCTCAGTGGAGGGGCTTGGGCCCTTTTAACAAACATTCAGTACTTC
CDR3: CASSLSGGAWALLTNIQYF

size: once
J: TRBJ2-2
V: TRBV7-8
D: .
DNA: TGTGCCAGCAGCTTCGAGCGCACCGGGGAGCTGTTTTTT
CDR3: CASSFERTGELFF

size: .
J: TRBJ1-1
V: TRBV30
D: .
DNA: TGTGCCTGGAGGGCGACAGGTGAAGCTTTCTTT
CDR3: CAWRATGEAFF

size: .
J: TRBJ2-7
V: TRBV7-6
D: TRBD1
DNA: TGTGCCAGCAGCCCCGGGACAGGTTCCGGCTACGAGCAGTACTTC
CDR3: CASSPGTGSGYEQYF

size: .
J: TRBJ1-2
V: TRBV7-2
D: .
DNA: TGTGCCAGCAGCTTAGCCCAGGGGAGTGGCTATGGCTACACCTTC
CDR3: CASSLAQGSGYGYTF